This entry concerns a single T cell receptor beta chain. As yet, its antigen is unknown. Sequencing used immunoSEQ multiplex PCR; TCRdb keeps in-frame clones, though not all of them. The sample consists of about 2.2 million clones, 85% to 95% of them appearing once. CD45RO-negative, CCR7-positively selected cells formed the naive CD8 fraction, excluding terminally differentiated effector memory CD45RA+ cells. The sample comes from a study of shared clonotypes between healthy human individuals. Study background: The cohort comprised a couple of women and a few men. Their ages spanned 18 to 49 years. Whole-study findings and limits: The study drew on few donors, limiting represented genetic and exposure-history diversity.

Per the germline V gene, CDR1 is SGHAT and CDR2 is FQNNGV. The CDR3 is 15 residues long. Trimming pared 1 base from V and 2 bases from J, leaving 9 bases between. This clonotype originated in a man aged 18 to 30 in good health. Some clones in this sample may be carry-over from other donors' samples. Specimen: naive CD8+ T cells from PBMCs. The chain carries TRBV11-2 and TRBJ2-1; D unresolved. CDR3 DNA: TGTGCCAGCAGCTTAGTTATCGGTGCCTACAATGAGCAGTTCTTC. Its protein is CASSLVIGAYNEQFF.